The clone carrying this T cell receptor (beta chain) was observed a handful of times. As yet, its antigen is unknown. Per germline, CDR1 SGHRS and CDR2 YFSETQ. Trimming removed 3 bases from V and 0 bases from J; junction bases left unmatched: 5. This CDR3 contains 15 residues. Tregs were sorted as CD4+CD25+CD127-/low cells. General observations from the study: Tumor memory CD4+ T cell TCR gene usage was found to cluster with blood and lymph node memory CD4+ cells and with lymph node naive CD4+ cells. Whole repertoires were not studied in the larger cohort, only one V-J beta rearrangement. Tumor-infiltrating Treg TCR alpha and beta sequences overlapped most with tumor naive CD4+ T cells, then blood naive.

Full-length variable regions came from constant-region reverse primers plus semi-nested Nested Universal Primer A PCR. A single record per CDR3 protein comes from TCRdb applying MiXCR to the 5' RACE reads. The sample records under 65,000 distinct CDR3 sequences, about 20% being singletons. The chain uses TRBV5-1 and TRBJ2-7; the match to TRBD1 covers 8 bases. Sequencing was carried out using tumor-infiltrating Tregs sorted from the breast tumor. This sequence was found in a female donor with breast cancer. CDR3 in DNA: TGCGCCAGCAGCTCCGTGGGACAGGCCTCCTACGAGCAGTACTTC. Protein product: CASSSVGQASYEQYF.